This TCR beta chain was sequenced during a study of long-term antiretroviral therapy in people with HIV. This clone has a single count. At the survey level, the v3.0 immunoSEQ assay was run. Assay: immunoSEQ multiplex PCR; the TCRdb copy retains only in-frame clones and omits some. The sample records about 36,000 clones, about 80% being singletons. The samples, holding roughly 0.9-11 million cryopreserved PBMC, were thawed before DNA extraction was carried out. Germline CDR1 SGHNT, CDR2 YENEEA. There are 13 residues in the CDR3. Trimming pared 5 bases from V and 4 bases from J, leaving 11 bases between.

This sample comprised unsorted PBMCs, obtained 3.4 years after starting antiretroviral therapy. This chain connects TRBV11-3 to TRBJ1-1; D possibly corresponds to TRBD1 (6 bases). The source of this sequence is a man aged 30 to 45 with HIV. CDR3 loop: CASSPKGGTEAFF. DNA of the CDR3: TGTGCCAGCAGCCCCAAGGGGGGCACTGAAGCTTTCTTT.